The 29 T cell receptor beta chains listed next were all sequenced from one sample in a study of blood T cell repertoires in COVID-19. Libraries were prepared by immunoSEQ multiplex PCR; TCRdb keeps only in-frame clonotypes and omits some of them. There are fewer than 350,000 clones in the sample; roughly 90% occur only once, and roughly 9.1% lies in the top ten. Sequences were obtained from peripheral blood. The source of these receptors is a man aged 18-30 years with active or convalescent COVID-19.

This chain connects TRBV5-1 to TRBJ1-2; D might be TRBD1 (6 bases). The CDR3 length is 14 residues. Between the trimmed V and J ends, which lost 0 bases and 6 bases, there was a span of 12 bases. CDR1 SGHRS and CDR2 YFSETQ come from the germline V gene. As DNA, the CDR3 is TGCGCCAGCAGCTTGGTCGTCAGGGGTAATGGCTACACCTTC. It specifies CASSLVVRGNGYTF.

This CDR3 reads CASSPGQVNTEAFF. DNA for the CDR3: TGCGCCAGCAGCCCCGGACAAGTGAACACTGAAGCTTTCTTT. The V call is TRBV5-1, the J call TRBJ1-1; D perhaps matches TRBD1 (5 bases). This CDR3 has 14 amino acids. V was pared by 4 bases and J by 0 bases, with 10 bases between. From germline, CDR1 is SGHRS and CDR2 YFSETQ.

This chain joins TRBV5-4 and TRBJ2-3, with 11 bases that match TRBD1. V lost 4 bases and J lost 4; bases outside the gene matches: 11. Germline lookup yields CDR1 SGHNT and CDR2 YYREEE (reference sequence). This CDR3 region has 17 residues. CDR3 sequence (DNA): TGTGCCAGCAGCCCATCCGGGACAGGGGGTAGGGCAGATACGCAGTATTTT. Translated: CASSPSGTGGRADTQYF.

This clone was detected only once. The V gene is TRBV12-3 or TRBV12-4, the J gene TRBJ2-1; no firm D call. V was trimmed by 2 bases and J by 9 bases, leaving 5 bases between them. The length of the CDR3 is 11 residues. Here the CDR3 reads CASSLSVEQFF. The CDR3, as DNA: TGTGCCAGCAGTTTATCCGTTGAGCAGTTCTTC.

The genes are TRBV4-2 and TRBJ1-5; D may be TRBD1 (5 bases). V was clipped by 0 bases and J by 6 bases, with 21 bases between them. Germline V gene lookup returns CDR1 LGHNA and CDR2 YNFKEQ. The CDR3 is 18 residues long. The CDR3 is CASSQDVAGGGATQPQHF. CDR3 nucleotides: TGTGCCAGCAGCCAAGACGTTGCTGGGGGAGGCGCAACTCAGCCCCAGCATTTT.

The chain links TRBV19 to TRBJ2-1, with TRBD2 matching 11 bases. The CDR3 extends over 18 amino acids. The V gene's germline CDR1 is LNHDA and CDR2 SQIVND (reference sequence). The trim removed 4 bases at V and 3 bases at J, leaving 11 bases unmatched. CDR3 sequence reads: CASSTGLAGGLDYNEQFF. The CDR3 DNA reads TGTGCCAGTAGTACCGGGCTAGCGGGGGGACTAGACTACAATGAGCAGTTCTTC.

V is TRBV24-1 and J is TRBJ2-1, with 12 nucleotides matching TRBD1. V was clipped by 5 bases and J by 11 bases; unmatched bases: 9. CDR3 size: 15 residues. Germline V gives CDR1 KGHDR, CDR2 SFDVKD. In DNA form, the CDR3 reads TGTGCCACCAGTGGGTCAGGGACAGGGGGCGCAAAGCAGTTCTTC. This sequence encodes CATSGSGTGGAKQFF.

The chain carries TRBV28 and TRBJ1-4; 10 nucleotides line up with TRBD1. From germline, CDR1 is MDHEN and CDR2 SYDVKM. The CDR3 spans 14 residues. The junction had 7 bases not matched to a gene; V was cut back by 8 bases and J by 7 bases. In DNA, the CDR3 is TGTGCCAGCGGCTCCGGGACAGGGGTTGAAAAACTGTTTTTT. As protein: CASGSGTGVEKLFF.

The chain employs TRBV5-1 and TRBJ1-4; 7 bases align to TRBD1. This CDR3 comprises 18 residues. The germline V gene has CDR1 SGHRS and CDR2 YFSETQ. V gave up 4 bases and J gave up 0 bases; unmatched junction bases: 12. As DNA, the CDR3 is TGCGCCAGCAGCATGTCGACAGGGTCTCGTGCAACTAATGAAAAACTGTTTTTT. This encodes CASSMSTGSRATNEKLFF.

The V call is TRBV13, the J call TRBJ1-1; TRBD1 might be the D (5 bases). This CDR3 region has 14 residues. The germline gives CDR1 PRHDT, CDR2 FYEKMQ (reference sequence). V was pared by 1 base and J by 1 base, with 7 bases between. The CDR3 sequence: CASSLVGQNTEAFF. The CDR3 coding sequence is TGTGCCAGCAGCTTAGTGGGGCAGAACACTGAAGCTTTCTTT.

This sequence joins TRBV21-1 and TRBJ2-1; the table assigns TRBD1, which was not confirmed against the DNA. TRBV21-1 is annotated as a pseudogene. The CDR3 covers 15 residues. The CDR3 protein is CASSKEQGSYNEQFF. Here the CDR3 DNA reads TGTGCCAGCAGCAAAGAACAGGGCTCCTACAATGAGCAGTTCTTC.

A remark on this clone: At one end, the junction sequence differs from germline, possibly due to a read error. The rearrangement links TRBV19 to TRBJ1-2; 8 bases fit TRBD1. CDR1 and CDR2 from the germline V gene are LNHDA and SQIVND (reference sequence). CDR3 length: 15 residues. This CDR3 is CASSIDLPGQGEGFF. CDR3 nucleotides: TGTGCCAGTAGTATAGACCTACCTGGACAGGGCGAGGGGTTCTTC.

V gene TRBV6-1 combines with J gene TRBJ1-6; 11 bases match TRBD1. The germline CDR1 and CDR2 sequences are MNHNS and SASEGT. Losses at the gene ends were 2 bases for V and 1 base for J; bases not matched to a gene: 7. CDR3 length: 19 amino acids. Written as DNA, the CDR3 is TGTGCCAGCAGTGAAACCGGGACAGGGGGTCTTTCCTATAATTCACCCCTCCACTTT. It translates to CASSETGTGGLSYNSPLHF.

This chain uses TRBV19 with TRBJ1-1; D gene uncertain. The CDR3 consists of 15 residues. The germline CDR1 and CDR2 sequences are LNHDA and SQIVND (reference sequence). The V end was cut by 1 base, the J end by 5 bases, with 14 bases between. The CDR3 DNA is TGTGCCAGTAGTATAGCGGCGCGGGTGTGGACTGAAGCTTTCTTT. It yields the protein CASSIAARVWTEAFF.

The CDR3 protein is CAISESNRGGTNYGYTF. The CDR3 nucleotides are TGTGCCATCAGTGAGTCGAACAGGGGGGGAACTAACTATGGCTACACCTTC. This chain connects TRBV10-3 to TRBJ1-2; 8 bases fit TRBD1. The germline V gene has CDR1 ENHRY and CDR2 SYGVKD. The V and J ends lost 0 bases and 0 bases, in that order; junction bases with no gene match: 6. CDR3 length equals 17 residues.

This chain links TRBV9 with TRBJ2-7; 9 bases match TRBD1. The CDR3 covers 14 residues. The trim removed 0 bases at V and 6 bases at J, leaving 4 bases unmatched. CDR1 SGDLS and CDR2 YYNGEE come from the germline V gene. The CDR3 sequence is CASSVGGQGTEQYF. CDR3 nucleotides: TGTGCCAGCAGCGTAGGGGGACAGGGCACCGAGCAGTACTTC.

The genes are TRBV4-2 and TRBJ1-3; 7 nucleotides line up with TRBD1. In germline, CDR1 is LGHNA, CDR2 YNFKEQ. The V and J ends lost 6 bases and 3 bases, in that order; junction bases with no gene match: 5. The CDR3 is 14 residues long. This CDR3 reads CASRPGTVGNTIYF. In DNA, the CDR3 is TGTGCCAGCAGGCCCGGGACAGTTGGAAACACCATATATTTT.

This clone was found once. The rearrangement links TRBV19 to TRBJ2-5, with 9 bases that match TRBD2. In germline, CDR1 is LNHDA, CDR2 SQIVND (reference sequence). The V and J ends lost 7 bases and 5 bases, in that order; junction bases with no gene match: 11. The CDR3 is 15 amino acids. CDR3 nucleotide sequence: TGTGCCAGTACCAATAGCGGGGGCCCAAGGGAGACCCAGTACTTC. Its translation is CASTNSGGPRETQYF.

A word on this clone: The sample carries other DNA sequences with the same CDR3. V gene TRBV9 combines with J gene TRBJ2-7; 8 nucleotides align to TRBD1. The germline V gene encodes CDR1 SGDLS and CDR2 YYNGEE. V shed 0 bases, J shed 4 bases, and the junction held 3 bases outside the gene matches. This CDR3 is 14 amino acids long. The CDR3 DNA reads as TGTGCCAGCAGCGTAGGCGACAGGGGTTACGAGCAGTACTTC. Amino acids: CASSVGDRGYEQYF.

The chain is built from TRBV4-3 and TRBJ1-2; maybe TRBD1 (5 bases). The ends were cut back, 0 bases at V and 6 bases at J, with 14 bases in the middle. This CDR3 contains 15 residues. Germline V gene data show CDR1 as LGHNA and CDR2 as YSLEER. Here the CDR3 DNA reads TGCGCCAGCAGCCAAGATAGGAGGGGTTGGGATGGCTACACCTTC. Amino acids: CASSQDRRGWDGYTF.

The CDR3 coding sequence is TGTGCCAGCAGTTACATCCGACTAGCGGGACAAGAGACCCAGTACTTC. Protein product: CASSYIRLAGQETQYF. The rearrangement links TRBV6-2 or TRBV6-3 to TRBJ2-5; 11 nucleotides align to TRBD2. V lost 2 bases to trimming and J lost 2 bases; unmatched junction nucleotides: 4. The CDR3 is made up of 16 amino acids. Germline V gives CDR1 MNHEY, CDR2 SVGEGT.

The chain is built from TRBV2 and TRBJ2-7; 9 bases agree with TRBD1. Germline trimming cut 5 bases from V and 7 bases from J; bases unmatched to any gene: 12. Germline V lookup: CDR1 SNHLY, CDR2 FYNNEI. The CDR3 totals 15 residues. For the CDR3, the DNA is TGTGCCAGCAGTCAACGGACAGGGGCCAACTTGGAGCAGTACTTC. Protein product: CASSQRTGANLEQYF.

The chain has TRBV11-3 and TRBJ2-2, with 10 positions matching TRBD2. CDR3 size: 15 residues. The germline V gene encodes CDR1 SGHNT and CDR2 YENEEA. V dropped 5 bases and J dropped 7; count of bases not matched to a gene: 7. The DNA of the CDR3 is TGTGCCAGCAGCGTCAGCGGGGGGGCCGGCGGGGAGCTGTTTTTT. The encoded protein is CASSVSGGAGGELFF.

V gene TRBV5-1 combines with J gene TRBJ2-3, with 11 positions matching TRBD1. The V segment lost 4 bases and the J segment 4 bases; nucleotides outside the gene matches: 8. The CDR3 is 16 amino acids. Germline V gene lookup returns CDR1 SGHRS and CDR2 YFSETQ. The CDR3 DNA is TGCGCCAGCAGCCTAGGACAGGGGGCGGTGTCAGATACGCAGTATTTT. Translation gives CASSLGQGAVSDTQYF.

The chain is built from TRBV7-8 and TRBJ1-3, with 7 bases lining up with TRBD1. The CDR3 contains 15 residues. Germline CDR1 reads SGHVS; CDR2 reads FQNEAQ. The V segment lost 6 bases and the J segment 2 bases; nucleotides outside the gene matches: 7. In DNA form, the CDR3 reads TGTGCCAGCAGACCCGGGACAGCTCCTGGAAACACCATATATTTT. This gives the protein CASRPGTAPGNTIYF.

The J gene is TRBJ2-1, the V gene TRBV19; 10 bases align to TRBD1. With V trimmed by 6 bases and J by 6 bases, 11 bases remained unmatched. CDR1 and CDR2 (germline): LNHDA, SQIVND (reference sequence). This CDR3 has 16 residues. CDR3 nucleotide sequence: TGTGCCAGTAGGACGGGACAGGGGCCGGGTAGCAATGAGCAGTTCTTC. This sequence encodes CASRTGQGPGSNEQFF.

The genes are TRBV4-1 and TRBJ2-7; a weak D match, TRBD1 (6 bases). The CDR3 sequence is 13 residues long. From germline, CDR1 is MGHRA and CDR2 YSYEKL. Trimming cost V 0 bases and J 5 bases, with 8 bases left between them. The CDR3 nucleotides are TGCGCCAGCAGCCAAGACTGGGGGCACGAGCAGTACTTC. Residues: CASSQDWGHEQYF.

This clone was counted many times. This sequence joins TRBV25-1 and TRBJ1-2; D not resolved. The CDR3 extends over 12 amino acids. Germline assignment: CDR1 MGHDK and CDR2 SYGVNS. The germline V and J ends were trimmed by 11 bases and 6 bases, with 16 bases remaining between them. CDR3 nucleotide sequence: TGTGCCGCCTCAACCCCGCGAAATGGCTACACCTTC. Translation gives CAASTPRNGYTF.

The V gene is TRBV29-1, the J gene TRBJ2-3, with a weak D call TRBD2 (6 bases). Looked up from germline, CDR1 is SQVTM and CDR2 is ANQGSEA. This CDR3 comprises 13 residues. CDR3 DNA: TGCAGTGGGAGGAGCGGCCTTTTGGATACGCAGTATTTT. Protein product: CSGRSGLLDTQYF.